This TCR beta chain was identified during a study of T cell repertoires in cytomegalovirus infection. The overall study: In public TCR beta signatures, there were indications of both CMV infection and matching HLA type.

J gave up 7 bases and V 3 bases, and 3 bases lay outside the gene matches. This CDR3 comprises 14 residues. A single record per CDR3 protein comes from TCRdb applying MiXCR to the reads. In the table there are about 310,000 distinct CDR3 sequences, roughly 9.3% of which are singletons. In this sample, this clonotype turned up many times. The chain has TRBV12-3 or TRBV12-4 and TRBJ1-6, with TRBD1 identical over 7 bases. This receptor was identified in a human donor in good health (CMV status not recorded). Some clones in this sample may be carry-over from other donors' samples. The specimen sequenced was PBMCs. The DNA for the CDR3 is TGTGCCAGCAGTTTGGGGACAGACAATTCACCCCTCCACTTT. It specifies CASSLGTDNSPLHF.